The T cell receptor (beta chain) under discussion was sequenced for a study of cytomegalovirus exposure and HLA in healthy donors (dated by TCRdb to about 2017). Background for the entire study: An earlier analysis of 587 of the donors reported around 280 Gb of sequence data and 90 million to 120 million unique TCR beta sequences obtained from about 180 million T cells. About 280 gigabases of sequencing data and around 80 million unique TCR sequences made up an early release that covered approximately 620 HLA-typed donors. Among the approximately 420 genotyped donors, about 85% belonged to the genetic ancestry cluster associated with self-reported Caucasian donors. The study aimed to test whether cataloging public T cell receptors could reveal signatures of past pathogen exposure. Using immunosequencing, the study profiled T cell repertoires from fewer than 700 subjects and related those repertoires to cytomegalovirus serostatus. In addition to the first cohort of approximately 650 subjects, a separate validation cohort of 120 different subjects was used. To predict cytomegalovirus infection status, the study brought together high-throughput TCR immunosequencing, statistical association of individual TCRs with disease status, and machine learning. A later analysis re-examined previously published TCR beta repertoires from about 670 donors and added high-resolution HLA genotyping to investigate patterns of TCR occurrence. Rather than drawing on any new phenotypic data, the later analysis identified candidate immune exposures from TCR beta sequences and the way those sequences occurred across donors. To decide whether each TCR beta V gene segment behaved as functional or pseudogenic, an earlier analysis of some 580 of the donors relied on high-throughput TCR beta sequencing. Donor age, sex, ethnicity and CMV serostatus were compiled alongside the repertoire data. A later genetic analysis took genome-wide SNP genotypes for about 55% of the roughly 700 donors and used that subset as a discovery cohort. All discovery cohort repertoires had been generated using a single sequencing platform. Both class I and class II loci were covered by HLA typing, at four-digit resolution. The number of donors typed differed by locus, with 629-630 for A, B, C, DRB1 and DQB1, around 560 for DQA1, over 600 for DPA1, and some 440 for DPB1. Roughly 5 DR-DQ haplotypes were handled as single units for association and clustering, since linkage in the cohort was strong. Among several hundred genotyped donors of the cohort, an average of roughly 230,000 unique TCR beta nucleotide sequences was sequenced per donor, of which roughly 17% were non-productive. What the study reported, not specific to this receptor: In a later analysis, 16,951 TCR beta sequences were associated with specific HLA alleles at a false discovery rate of 0.05. A later analysis found that most CMV-associated TCR beta chains appeared HLA-restricted, with HLA associations seemingly driven largely by CMV exposure. Roughly uniform sequencing depth across donors was assumed in presence/absence analyses, although this assumption may not hold. A later genetic analysis associated a missense DCLRE1C variant with V-gene and J-gene trimming of TCR beta chains, and an independent cohort replicated the association. The authors suggested that the approach could potentially be extended to other disease states and immunological phenotypes. A further reported finding was that TCR beta sequences accurately predicted the HLA-A and HLA-B alleles for most subjects in the first cohort. In vitro tests confirmed that a few of the cytomegalovirus-associated TCR beta chains recognize cytomegalovirus antigens. Because the 87-base-pair reads could not distinguish some IMGT-functional V segments, including TRBV6-2 and TRBV6-3, those segments were excluded. A group of highly shared sequence variants was considered likely to be a technical artifact of the sequencing pipeline. In the study, 150 to 200 TCR beta chains were listed as associated with cytomegalovirus. According to a later analysis, parvovirus B19, influenza, CMV and Epstein-Barr virus appeared linked to several top co-occurrence clusters. Cytomegalovirus status was reported to be diagnosed by the classifier with high specificity and sensitivity in both the original and validation cohorts. For the cohort, immune exposure information was limited to CMV serostatus. Most TCR sequences were seen in very few donors, while some public TCRs were found in many individuals. In a later analysis, TCR association rates were found to vary across HLA loci, with the most associated TCRs seen for DRB1 alleles and the fewest for HLA-C alleles. Because counts were too low, around 17 rarely observed V segments, including chromosome 9 orphons, were left out of the earlier analysis of about 620 of the donors. This cohort had only TCR beta chains sequenced, and the lack of alpha or paired-chain data limited which features could be detected. When HLA alleles, especially DR and DQ, strongly co-occurred, TCR associations were difficult to assign to individual alleles. In a later analysis, HLA-associated TCR beta chains were found to be more clonally expanded and to have lower generation probabilities than equally common non-associated chains. Linkage disequilibrium might explain the correlated functional status among segregating V segments, but an unknown experimental factor could not be ruled out. Because HLA typing was missing for some donors at each locus, association tests included only the typed subset. Broadly in line with IMGT annotations, most TCR beta V segments showed up in productive rearrangements about 87% or about 30% of the time in an earlier analysis of roughly 590 of the donors. In a later genetic analysis, fewer N-insertions in productive TCRs were reported among donors in an Asian-associated ancestry cluster than the roughly 700-donor mean.

The CDR3 numbers 15 residues from cysteine through phenylalanine. Just the 45-base CDR3 DNA is kept, in frame starting at base 1. The germline V gene provides CDR1 SGHDT and CDR2 YYEEEE. V is cut by 4 bases and J by 4 bases, and the space between the germline ends is 17 bases. Preparation of the library involved the immunoSEQ multiplex PCR assay. For the multiplex PCR, a mixture combining 60 forward primers for TCR Vbeta segments and 13 reverse primers for TCR Jbeta segments was used. A multiplex PCR assay on genomic DNA amplified the CDR3 region of rearranged TCR beta genes. The Illumina HiSeq System was used to sequence the amplified TCR beta libraries as 87-base-pair reads. Under the source paper's analysis protocol: Across the 700 or so repertoires, a later analysis counted 75 million to 90 million unique TCR beta chains, around 10 million of which were shared by at least two donors. A nearest-neighbor algorithm error-corrected the raw reads and collapsed the reads into unique sequences, merging closely related sequences to remove PCR and sequencing errors. To assign V, D and J gene segments, CDR3 sequences were aligned to IMGT reference sequences. For a sequence to be retained, at least a six-nucleotide match to both a V gene segment and a J gene segment was required. A rearrangement counted as productive if the CDR3 had no stop codons and remained in frame with V and J, and every other rearrangement counted as non-productive. CDR3 was defined according to IMGT convention as the region running from the second conserved V-encoded cysteine to the conserved J-encoded phenylalanine. In an earlier analysis of some 550 of the donors, sequences lacking an unambiguous match to a single V gene segment were excluded. An earlier analysis of 500 to 600 of the donors classified V segments as functional when productive rearrangements were above 56.7% and as segregating when the standard deviation between donors was above 5%. To diagnose cytomegalovirus status from the catalog of TCR beta chain sequences, a statistical classification framework was built. A later analysis assigned V and J genes by comparing TCR nucleotide sequences with IMGT/GENE-DB human TR gene sequences. A later analysis assigned CDR3 sequences and most-parsimonious VDJ recombination scenarios with the TCRdist pipeline. A later analysis defined each TCR beta chain by its CDR3 amino acid sequence plus V-gene family, and excluded reads lacking a unique V-gene family. As a way to deal with suspected cross-contamination and a sequencing artifact, a later analysis dropped approximately 590 nucleotide sequences that were highly shared and had low generation probability. A later analysis calculated a clonal expansion index for each public chain from normalized within-repertoire ranks of inferred template counts. A later analysis computed generation probabilities with a VDJ recombination model fitted to out-of-frame rearrangements, and checked the results against IGoR. In a later analysis, TCR-TCR, TCR-HLA and TCR-CMV co-occurrence was scored with hypergeometric tests, and a repertoire-size bias correction was applied to TCR pairs. In a later analysis, false discovery rates were estimated by permuting HLA or CMV assignments 20 times. A later analysis grouped co-occurring TCRs with DBSCAN, adding TCRdist sequence similarity when clustering within HLA-allele-positive subsets. Repertoires with fewer than 30,000 or more than 120,000 public chains, plus five repertoires with anomalous nucleotide sharing, were excluded from co-occurrence clustering. The table was pulled from immuneACCESS by TCRdb, which kept in-frame rearrangements only. Such tables lose some clones; where checked, under half of the loss comes from unresolved V genes, and the rest has no known cause. The V and J calls and the clone size are those of that table, but D and trimming were determined from the DNA. The sample data list about 100,000 clones, and roughly 70% of these were observed just once. Together, the top ten hold about 9.4% of the sample.

On this clone itself: Its antigen remains unidentified. It has no much larger one-base neighbor in the sample; base qualities were not kept.

In total, over 600 healthy bone marrow donors made up the cohort. At the time of sampling, all cohort members were nominally healthy, though unrecorded immune exposures were likely present. The donor was CMV seronegative and was included in the group of 352 seronegative cohort members. Each donor provided a peripheral blood sample, and peripheral blood mononuclear cells were used for TCR beta sequencing. The Qiagen DNeasy Blood Extraction Kit was used to extract genomic DNA from the blood cell samples. This clonotype originated in a man in his fifties in good health and CMV-seronegative. The rearranged segments are TRBV5-6 and TRBJ2-5; matching of 7 bases hints at TRBD2 as the D gene. The sequenced material came from PBMCs. The encoded CDR3 is CASSPTWGGLETQYF. The DNA is TGTGCCAGCAGCCCGACTTGGGGGGGGCTAGAGACCCAGTACTTC. The reference TRBV5-6 and TRBJ2-5 proteins fill in what lies around the CDR3, so the full variable domain reads DAGVTQSPTHLIKTRGQQVTLRCSPKSGHDTVSWYQQALGQGPQFIFQYYEEEERQRGNFPDRFSGHQFPNYSSELNVNALLLGDSALYLCASSPTWGGLETQYFGPGTRLLVL.